What follows are 19 T cell receptor beta chains derived from one specimen sequenced in a study of metastatic and nonmetastatic thyroid tumors. Via MiXCR, TCRdb re-called the PCR reads. The sample has about 36,000 clones; roughly 20% are singletons. Each patient came to thyroid surgery without any prior treatment (of any kind). What was sequenced was blood. The receptors shown here come from a female donor with papillary thyroid cancer or a benign thyroid nodule (not recorded which). Some clones in this sample may be carry-over from other donors' samples.

This rearrangement joins TRBV11-2 to TRBJ2-7; D unresolved. The germline V and J ends were trimmed by 6 bases and 1 base, with 16 bases remaining between them. This CDR3 has 15 residues. Germline V gives CDR1 SGHAT, CDR2 FQNNGV. The CDR3 sequence is CASRSRDQISYEQYF. The CDR3 DNA sequence: TGTGCCAGCAGATCAAGGGATCAAATTTCCTACGAGCAGTACTTC.

The chain employs TRBV6-2 or TRBV6-3 and TRBJ2-7; tentatively, D is TRBD1 (6 bases). The V gene lost 5 bases and the J gene lost 0 bases, with 14 bases spanning the gap. Germline V gene sequence: CDR1 MNHEY, CDR2 SVGEGT. CDR3 length: 15 amino acids. CDR3 residues: CASSHQADSSYEQYF. CDR3 DNA sequence: TGTGCCAGCAGTCACCAGGCGGACAGCTCCTACGAGCAGTACTTC.

This clone was seen at least ten times. The rearrangement links TRBV5-5 to TRBJ1-2; D remains ambiguous. Germline V lookup: CDR1 SGHKS, CDR2 YYEKEE (reference sequence). This CDR3 has 15 residues. Trimming left V 1 base short and J 3 bases short, with 13 bases between. CDR3 residues: CASSLLDWLDYGYTF. The CDR3 DNA follows: TGTGCCAGCAGCTTGCTTGACTGGCTCGACTATGGCTACACCTTC.

The sample holds many counts of this clone. The DNA for the CDR3 is TGTGCCAGTGACAGCGGAGGGCCAATAGCCAAAAACATTCAGTACTTC. Protein product: CASDSGGPIAKNIQYF. V and J are TRBV28 and TRBJ2-4, with D maybe TRBD2 (6 bases). CDR3 length: 16 amino acids. Germline V gene lookup returns CDR1 MDHEN and CDR2 SYDVKM. V gave up 9 bases and J gave up 0 bases, with 18 bases separating them.

This clone was detected ten times or more. For the CDR3, the DNA is TGCAGTGCCGGAAGGGTCGGGACTAGCGGGAGTAGTGAGCAGTTCTTC. Translation: CSAGRVGTSGSSEQFF. The chain employs TRBV20-1 and TRBJ2-1; 14 nucleotides agree with TRBD2. V trimming: 6 bases; J trimming: 9 bases; junction bases outside the gene matches: 13. Germline CDR1 DFQATT, CDR2 SNEGSKA (reference sequence). This CDR3 contains 16 residues.

J is TRBJ2-7 and V is TRBV20-1; TRBD1 might be the D (7 bases). The germline CDR1 and CDR2 sequences are DFQATT and SNEGSKA (reference sequence). V dropped 6 bases and J dropped 0 bases, with 12 bases sitting between them. The CDR3 consists of 13 residues. DNA for the CDR3: TGCAGTGCGCGGGACAGATTCTCCTACGAGCAGTACTTC. This codes for CSARDRFSYEQYF.

At least ten counts were recorded for this clone. The chain carries TRBV6-4 and TRBJ2-1; 9 bases agree with TRBD2. Germline lookup yields CDR1 MRHNA and CDR2 SNTAGT. J lost 5 bases, V lost 4 bases, and 0 bases had no gene match. The CDR3 consists of 13 residues. CDR3 amino acids: CASSGTSDNEQFF. For the CDR3, the DNA is TGTGCCAGCAGTGGGACTAGCGACAATGAGCAGTTCTTC.

In the case of this clone: A much larger clone sits a single nucleotide away, making a read error possible. The chain is built from TRBV4-1 and TRBJ2-1; TRBD2 matches 11 bases. The length of the CDR3 is 17 residues. Germline V gene sequence: CDR1 MGHRA, CDR2 YSYEKL. The CDR3 loop reads CAISQAIAGGSHNEQFF. CDR3 in DNA: TGCGCCATCAGCCAGGCTATAGCGGGAGGGTCTCACAATGAGCAGTTCTTC.

The rearrangement uses TRBV13 and TRBJ2-1; maybe TRBD2 (6 bases). Germline V lookup: CDR1 PRHDT, CDR2 FYEKMQ (reference sequence). V lost 0 bases and J lost 0, with 24 bases in between. This CDR3 region has 21 residues. The CDR3 sequence is CASSLGPGPSLADISYNEQFF. CDR3 bases: TGTGCCAGCAGCTTAGGCCCAGGGCCCTCCTTAGCGGATATCTCCTACAATGAGCAGTTCTTC. Combining the CDR3 with reference TRBV13 and TRBJ2-1 gives the whole variable domain AAGVIQSPRHLIKEKRETATLKCYPIPRHDTVYWYQQGPGQDPQFLISFYEKMQSDKGSIPDRFSAQQFSDYHSELNMSSLELGDSALYFCASSLGPGPSLADISYNEQFFGPGTRLTVL.

This clone was seen only a few times. CDR3 sequence reads: CASSLASGRSYNEQFF. For the CDR3, the DNA is TGTGCCAGCAGCTTGGCTAGCGGGAGGTCCTACAATGAGCAGTTCTTC. The rearrangement joins TRBV7-2 to TRBJ2-1, with TRBD2 identical over 11 bases. The CDR3 is made up of 16 amino acids. V was pared by 3 bases and J by 1 base, with 2 bases of the junction left unmatched. From germline, CDR1 is SGHTA and CDR2 FQGNSA. Based on the CDR3 plus reference TRBV7-2 and TRBJ2-1, the full variable domain is GAGVSQSPSNKVTEKGKDVELRCDPISGHTALYWYRQSLGQGLEFLIYFQGNSAPDKSGLPSDRFSAERTGGSVSTLTIQRTQQEDSAVYLCASSLASGRSYNEQFFGPGTRLTVL.

This clone came up many times. The chain uses TRBV12-3 or TRBV12-4 and TRBJ2-2; 7 nucleotides agree with TRBD2. The CDR3 runs to 16 residues. J lost 2 bases, V lost 6 bases, and 9 bases had no gene match. The chain's CDR3 is CASSLGGLQNTGELFF. The CDR3 coding sequence is TGTGCCAGCAGCCTTGGGGGACTACAAAACACCGGGGAGCTGTTTTTT.

On this clone itself: A much larger clone is a single base away; this may be a read error. The chain joins TRBV30 to TRBJ2-1; 8 nucleotides match TRBD2. Germline assignment: CDR1 GTSNPN and CDR2 SVGIG (reference sequence). The CDR3 length is 17 residues. Unmatched junction bases numbered 19, after V lost 5 bases and J lost 7 bases. The CDR3 protein is CAWRLGGAHRDRNEQFF. In nucleotides, the CDR3 is TGTGCCTGGCGCCTCGGGGGGGCCCACAGGGATCGAAATGAGCAGTTCTTC.

This clone was recorded many times. The chain joins TRBV2 to TRBJ2-7; TRBD1 matches at 9 bases. V lost 10 bases, J lost 2 bases, and 12 bases stayed unmatched. This CDR3 spans 15 amino acids. In germline, CDR1 is SNHLY, CDR2 FYNNEI. The CDR3 reads CATTSDRDRAYEQYF. In DNA form, the CDR3 reads TGTGCCACAACAAGCGACCGGGACAGGGCCTACGAGCAGTACTTC.

The sample holds a few counts of this clone. An end of the junction does not agree with germline; a read error may underlie this. The V gene is TRBV28, the J gene TRBJ1-2; 9 nucleotides align to TRBD1. There are 13 residues in the CDR3. Germline CDR1 MDHEN, CDR2 SYDVKM. The CDR3 reads CASRTQGAGGYTF. In DNA form, the CDR3 reads TGTGCCAGCAGAACACAGGGGGCCGGTGGCTACACATTC.

This clone was seen only a few times. The rearrangement joins TRBV2 to TRBJ1-2, with D tentatively TRBD1 (5 bases). Trimming cost V 4 bases and J 5 bases, with 14 bases left between them. The CDR3 length is 14 residues. Germline CDR1 SNHLY, CDR2 FYNNEI. The CDR3: CASSGGTVLYGYTF. The CDR3 DNA is TGTGCCAGCAGTGGCGGGACGGTCTTGTATGGCTACACCTTC.

This clone was seen at least ten times. Other DNA sequences within the sample encode an identical CDR3. The chain carries TRBV5-1 and TRBJ2-3, with a tentative D call TRBD1 (6 bases). The V end lost 1 base, the J end lost 2 bases, and 8 bases lay between the germline ends. The CDR3 covers 14 residues. Germline CDR1 reads SGHRS; CDR2 reads YFSETQ. The CDR3 DNA follows: TGCGCCAGCAGCTTGTTGGGGGCCACAGATACGCAGTATTTT. Amino acids: CASSLLGATDTQYF.

This sequence joins TRBV4-1 and TRBJ2-7; TRBD2 is a possible D gene (5 bases). V gave up 1 base and J gave up 1 base, with 11 bases separating them. The CDR3 has 15 residues. Germline V lookup: CDR1 MGHRA, CDR2 YSYEKL. CDR3 sequence (DNA): TGCGCCAGCAGCCAAGGGAGCGGACCTTCCTACGAGCAGTACTTC. Translated, it gives CASSQGSGPSYEQYF.

This clone was counted many times. CDR3 in amino acids: CASSPRQGMRFIYEQYF. In DNA, the CDR3 is TGTGCCAGCTCACCACGACAGGGTATGCGGTTCATCTACGAGCAGTACTTC. The genes are TRBV18 and TRBJ2-7; 7 nucleotides align to TRBD1. The CDR3 covers 17 residues. The ends lost 1 base at V and 3 bases at J; junction bases unmatched: 12. CDR1 is KGHSH and CDR2 is LQKENI in the germline V gene.

In this sample, this clone turned up many times. Here the CDR3 reads CASSIRGAGELFF. CDR3 nucleotides: TGTGCCAGCAGTATTAGGGGCGCCGGGGAGCTGTTTTTT. This chain joins TRBV6-1 and TRBJ2-2; perhaps TRBD1 as D (5 bases). Germline V gene sequence: CDR1 MNHNS, CDR2 SASEGT. The CDR3 covers 13 residues. V was trimmed by 5 bases and J by 6 bases, leaving 10 bases between them.